The clone carrying this T cell receptor beta chain came up many times. Its target is not known. The data originate from a study of molecular identifiers for immune sequencing clone quantification. Study overall: In the replicates, RNA derived from roughly 20,000 or 100,000 naive CD8 cells was divided into five parts, and four were sequenced.

TCRdb independently ran MiXCR on the PCR reads; one entry per CDR3 protein. Of just over 35,000 distinct CDR3 sequences in the sample, around 18% are singletons; the top ten hold roughly 7.3%. CDR1 SQVTM and CDR2 ANQGSEA come from the germline V gene. Trimming left V 1 base short and J 7 bases short, with 7 bases between. The length of the CDR3 is 11 residues. Notes on the study in general: It was shown that clones above 20 RNA copies held over 98% of effector molecules, but under 1% in naive cells.

Source material: naive CD8+ T cells from blood, with Jurkat cell RNA spiked in. The subset denotes: FACS-sorted CD8+CD4-CCR7+CD45RA+ naive T cells. The sequence came from a human donor in good health. Some libraries in this study had Jurkat cell RNA spiked in. The gene calls are TRBV29-1 and TRBJ2-5; D possibly uses TRBD1 or TRBD2 (5 bases each). The CDR3 coding sequence is TGCAGCGTTGAAGGGGGGTTGACCCAGTACTTC. Encoded protein: CSVEGGLTQYF.